Sequencing of this T cell receptor beta chain was carried out in a study of T cell responses to AZD1222 COVID-19 vaccine. The CDR3 extends over 15 amino acids. Germline V gives CDR1 SGDLS, CDR2 YYNGEE. V lost 4 bases and J 1 base, leaving 14 bases between the germline ends. Findings and limits, study-wide: At baseline, just six AZD1222 recipients tested seropositive. There were repertoire samples only from the period after the peak T cell response. Spike-wide coverage was observed for vaccine-associated CD4 TCRs, with dominant responses at 160-218 and 743-854.

The assay was immunoSEQ multiplex PCR, and TCRdb's table has in-frame clones only and misses some. This sample has some 150,000 clones, with 70% to 90% found just once. Points on this clone: The antigen remains unidentified.

This sequence originates from an adult in good health. Sequenced here: peripheral blood, sampled on day 0 of AZD1222 vaccination. The chain couples TRBV9 to TRBJ1-1, with D maybe TRBD1 (6 bases). The CDR3 nucleotides are TGTGCCAGCAGCCGGACCGGGACACAGAACACTGAAGCTTTCTTT. Translated, it gives CASSRTGTQNTEAFF.